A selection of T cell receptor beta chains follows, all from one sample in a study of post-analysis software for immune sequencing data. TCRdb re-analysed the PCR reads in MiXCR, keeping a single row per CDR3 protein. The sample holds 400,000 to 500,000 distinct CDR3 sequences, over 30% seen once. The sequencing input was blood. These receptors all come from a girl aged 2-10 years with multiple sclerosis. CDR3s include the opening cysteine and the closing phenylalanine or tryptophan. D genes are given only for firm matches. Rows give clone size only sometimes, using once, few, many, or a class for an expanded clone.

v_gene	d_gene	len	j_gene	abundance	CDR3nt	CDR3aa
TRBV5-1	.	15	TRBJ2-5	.	TGCGCCAGCAGCTTGGCCAGGGGGGTCCTGGAGACCCAGTACTTC	CASSLARGVLETQYF
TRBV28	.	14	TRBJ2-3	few	TGTGCCAGCAGTAGTCTAGCGCCCGCAGATACGCAGTATTTT	CASSSLAPADTQYF
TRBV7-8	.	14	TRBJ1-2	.	TGTGCCAGCAGCTTCGGACGGATCAACTATGGCTACACCTTC	CASSFGRINYGYTF
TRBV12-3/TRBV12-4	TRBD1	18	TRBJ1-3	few	TGTGCCAGCAGTTTCCGAAGACAGGGGGCTTTCTCTGGAAACACCATATATTTT	CASSFRRQGAFSGNTIYF
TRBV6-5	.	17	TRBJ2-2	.	TGTGCCAGCAGCCACCCGAGGGGGTCCTACGGCACCGGGGAGCTGTTTTTT	CASSHPRGSYGTGELFF
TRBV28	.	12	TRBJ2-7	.	TGTGCCAGCAGGGGATGGCTCTACGAGCAGTACTTC	CASRGWLYEQYF
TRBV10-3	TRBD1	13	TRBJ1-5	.	TGTGCCACCCGGGACAGGGGGGATCAGCCCCAGCATTTT	CATRDRGDQPQHF
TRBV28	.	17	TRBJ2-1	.	TGTGCCAGCAGTTCTTTGGGGTTGGGGGAGGAAAGCAATGAGCAGTTCTTC	CASSSLGLGEESNEQFF
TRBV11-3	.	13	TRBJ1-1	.	TGTGCCAGCAGCTTAGACCGGGTGACTGAAGCTTTCTTT	CASSLDRVTEAFF
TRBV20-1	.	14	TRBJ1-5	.	TGCAGTGCGACAGCCGTTGATCCCAATCAGCCCCAGCATTTT	CSATAVDPNQPQHF
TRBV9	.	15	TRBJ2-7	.	TGTGCCAGCAGCGTAGGGGTGGGGGACTCGAACGAGCAGTACTTC	CASSVGVGDSNEQYF
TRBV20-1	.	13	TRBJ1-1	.	TGCAGTGCCCTTAGGATAAGTAACACTGAAGCTTTCTTT	CSALRISNTEAFF
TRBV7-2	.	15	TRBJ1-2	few	TGTGCCAGCAGCTTGCCCCCGGGACATAACTATGGCTACACCTTC	CASSLPPGHNYGYTF
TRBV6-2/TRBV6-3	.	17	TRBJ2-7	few	TGTGCCAGCACTGGAGTCTTAGGTCGGGACACCACCTACGAGCAGTACTTC	CASTGVLGRDTTYEQYF
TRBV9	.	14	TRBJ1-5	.	TGTGCCAGCAGCGTAGAACCGGGAATTAGGCCCCAGCATTTT	CASSVEPGIRPQHF
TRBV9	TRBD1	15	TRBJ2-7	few	TGTGCCAGCAGCCCTAGGACAGGGTCGCTCTACGAGCAGTACTTC	CASSPRTGSLYEQYF
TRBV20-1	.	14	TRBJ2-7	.	TGCAGTGCTAGATACCTAGGACGGAGCTACGAGCAGTACTTC	CSARYLGRSYEQYF
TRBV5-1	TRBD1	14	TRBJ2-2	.	TGCGCCAGCAGCTTGTGGGACAGGGACGGGGAGCTGTTTTTT	CASSLWDRDGELFF
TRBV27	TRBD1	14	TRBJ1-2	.	TGTGCCAGCAGTTTATCGACAGGGTCCTATGGCTACACCTTC	CASSLSTGSYGYTF
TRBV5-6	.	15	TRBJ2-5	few	TGTGCCAGCAGCCGTCAAAGGTGGAGTGGAGAGACCCAGTACTTC	CASSRQRWSGETQYF
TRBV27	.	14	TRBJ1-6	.	TGTGCCAGCAGTTTCGGTAGGGGCGGTTCACCCCTCCACTTT	CASSFGRGGSPLHF
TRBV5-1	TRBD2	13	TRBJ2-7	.	TGCGCCAGCAGCTTACTAGTAGCGGGGGAGCAGTACTTC	CASSLLVAGEQYF
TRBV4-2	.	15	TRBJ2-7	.	TGTGTCAGCAGCCAAGAGGGGGGGACGGGCTACGAGCAGTACTTC	CVSSQEGGTGYEQYF
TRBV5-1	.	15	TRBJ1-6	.	TGCGCCAGCAGCTTGGGGCCGCTGGGGGATTCACCCCTCCACTTT	CASSLGPLGDSPLHF
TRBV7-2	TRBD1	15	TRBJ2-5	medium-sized	TGTGCCAGCAGCTTCACGGGACAGGGTAGGGAGACCCAGTACTTC	CASSFTGQGRETQYF
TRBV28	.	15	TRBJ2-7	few	TGTGCCAGCTGCCAGCCGGGACTTACCTCCTACGAGCAGTACTTC	CASCQPGLTSYEQYF
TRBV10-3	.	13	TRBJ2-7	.	TGTGCCATCAGCGGGGATACCTCCTACGAGCAGTACTTC	CAISGDTSYEQYF
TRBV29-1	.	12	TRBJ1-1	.	TGCAGCGTGAGGGGTCTTAACACTGAAGCTTTCTTT	CSVRGLNTEAFF
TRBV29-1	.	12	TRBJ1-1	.	TGCAGCGTTGAACTCCGGAACACTGAAGCTTTCTTT	CSVELRNTEAFF
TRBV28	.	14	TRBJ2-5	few	TGTGCCAGCAGTTCCCGTGGGGGTCGGGAGACCCAGTACTTC	CASSSRGGRETQYF
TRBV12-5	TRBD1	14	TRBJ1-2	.	TGTGCTAGTGGTTTGATCGGGACAGGCTATGGCTACACCTTC	CASGLIGTGYGYTF
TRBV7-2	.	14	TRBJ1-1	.	TGTGCCAGCAGCCTTCATGGGGCAGACACTGAAGCTTTCTTT	CASSLHGADTEAFF
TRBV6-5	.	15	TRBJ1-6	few	TGTGCCAGCAGTTACTCGACCAGGTTTAATTCACCCCTCCACTTT	CASSYSTRFNSPLHF
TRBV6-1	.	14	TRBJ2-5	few	TGTGCCAGTTCCCTGGGAAGGGTTCAAGAGACCCAGTACTTC	CASSLGRVQETQYF
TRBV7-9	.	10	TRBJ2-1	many	TGTGCCAGCGGTAACAATGAGCAGTTCTTC	CASGNNEQFF
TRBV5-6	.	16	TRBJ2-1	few	TGTGCCAGCAGCTGTTGGGGGGCAAGCTCCTACAATGAGCAGTTCTTC	CASSCWGASSYNEQFF
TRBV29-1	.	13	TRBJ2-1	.	TGCAGCGTTCAGGAGGGGGCGGGAAATGAGCAGTTCTTC	CSVQEGAGNEQFF
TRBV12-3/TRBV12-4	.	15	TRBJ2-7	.	TGTGCCAGCAGTCTGGGGGACGTTGGCTTTTACGAGCAGTACTTC	CASSLGDVGFYEQYF
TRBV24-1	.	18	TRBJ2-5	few	TGTGCCACCAGTGATCGAAAGATGGCCGCAAGAAGTCGGGAGACCCAGTACTTC	CATSDRKMAARSRETQYF
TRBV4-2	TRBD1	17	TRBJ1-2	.	TGTGCCAGCAGCCAAGAGACTGGGACAGTTCGGGTCTATGGCTACACCTTC	CASSQETGTVRVYGYTF
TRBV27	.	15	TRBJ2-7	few	TGTGCCAGCAGTTTATCGAGTGGTGGAGGCTACGAGCAGTACTTC	CASSLSSGGGYEQYF
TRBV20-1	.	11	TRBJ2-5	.	TGCAGTGCCGCCAAGGGGGAGACCCAGTACTTC	CSAAKGETQYF
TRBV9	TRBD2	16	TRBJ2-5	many	TGTGCCAGCAGCGTAGTGGCGGGGGGGCCTCAAGAGACCCAGTACTTC	CASSVVAGGPQETQYF
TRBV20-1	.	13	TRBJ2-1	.	TGCAGTTTCTTGCCCCCGGGCTACAATGAGCAGTTCTTC	CSFLPPGYNEQFF
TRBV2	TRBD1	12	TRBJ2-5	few	TGTGCCAGCAGCCGACAGGGGCAGGAGCAGTACTTC	CASSRQGQEQYF
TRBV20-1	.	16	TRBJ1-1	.	TGCAGTGCTAGAACCGAGCGGCATCTAGCAAACACTGAAGCTTTCTTT	CSARTERHLANTEAFF
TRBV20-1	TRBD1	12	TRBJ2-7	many	TGCAGTGCATCTGGACAGGGGGGCGAGCAGTACTTC	CSASGQGGEQYF
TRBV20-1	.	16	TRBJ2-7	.	TGCAGTGCTGTCCGGGCTCCGGGGACAAGGTACAATGAGCAGTACTTC	CSAVRAPGTRYNEQYF
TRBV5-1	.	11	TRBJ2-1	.	TGCGCCAGCAGCTTTGAACAGAAGCAGTTCTTC	CASSFEQKQFF
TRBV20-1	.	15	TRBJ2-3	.	TGCAGTGCTACTCCGGCCGGGGAAGACACAGATACGCAGTATTTT	CSATPAGEDTDTQYF
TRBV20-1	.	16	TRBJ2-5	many	TGCAGTGCTAGAGGCGCTTTGGGACGGAACCAAGAGACCCAGTACTTC	CSARGALGRNQETQYF
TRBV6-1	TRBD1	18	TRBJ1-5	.	TGTGCCAGCAGGGCCACAGGGGGCGGACTGGACCCTAATCAGCCCCAGCATTTT	CASRATGGGLDPNQPQHF
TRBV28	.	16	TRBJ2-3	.	TGTGCCAGCGGAGTCCCCCCGGGCCTAGCCACAGATACGCAGTATTTT	CASGVPPGLATDTQYF
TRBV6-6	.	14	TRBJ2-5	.	TGTGCCAGCAGTTACGGGCAGCCGGAAAGGTCCCAGTACTTC	CASSYGQPERSQYF
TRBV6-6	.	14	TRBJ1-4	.	TGTGCCAGCCAAGGACACTTAAGAAATGAAAAACGGTTTTTT	CASQGHLRNEKRFF